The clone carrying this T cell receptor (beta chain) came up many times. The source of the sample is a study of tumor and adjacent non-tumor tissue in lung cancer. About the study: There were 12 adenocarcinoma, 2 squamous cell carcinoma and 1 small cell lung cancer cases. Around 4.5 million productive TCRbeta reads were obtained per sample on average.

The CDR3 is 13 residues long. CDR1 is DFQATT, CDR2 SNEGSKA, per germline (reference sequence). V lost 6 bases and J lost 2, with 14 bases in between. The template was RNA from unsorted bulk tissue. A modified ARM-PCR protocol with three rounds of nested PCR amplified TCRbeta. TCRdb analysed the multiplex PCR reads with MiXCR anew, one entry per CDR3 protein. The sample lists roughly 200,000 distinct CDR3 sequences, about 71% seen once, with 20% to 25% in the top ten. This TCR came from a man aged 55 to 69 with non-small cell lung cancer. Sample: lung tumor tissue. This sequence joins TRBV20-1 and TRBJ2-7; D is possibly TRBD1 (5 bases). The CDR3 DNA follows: TGCAGTGCGAAAGGGGAATCTACCTACGAGCAGTACTTC. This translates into CSAKGESTYEQYF.